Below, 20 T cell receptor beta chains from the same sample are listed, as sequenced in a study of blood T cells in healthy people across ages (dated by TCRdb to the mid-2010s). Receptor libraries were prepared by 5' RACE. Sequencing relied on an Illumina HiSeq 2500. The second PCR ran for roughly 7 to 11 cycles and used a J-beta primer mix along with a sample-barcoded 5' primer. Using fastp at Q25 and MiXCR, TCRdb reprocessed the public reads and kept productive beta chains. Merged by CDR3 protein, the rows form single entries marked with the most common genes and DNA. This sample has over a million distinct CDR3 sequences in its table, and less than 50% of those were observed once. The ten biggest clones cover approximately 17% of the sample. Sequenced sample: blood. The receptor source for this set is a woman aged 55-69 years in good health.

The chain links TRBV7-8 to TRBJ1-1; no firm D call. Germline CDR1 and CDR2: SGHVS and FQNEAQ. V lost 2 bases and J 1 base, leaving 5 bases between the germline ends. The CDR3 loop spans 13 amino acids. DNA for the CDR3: TGTGCCAGCAGCTTACGCACGAACACTGAAGCTTTCTTT. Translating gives CASSLRTNTEAFF.

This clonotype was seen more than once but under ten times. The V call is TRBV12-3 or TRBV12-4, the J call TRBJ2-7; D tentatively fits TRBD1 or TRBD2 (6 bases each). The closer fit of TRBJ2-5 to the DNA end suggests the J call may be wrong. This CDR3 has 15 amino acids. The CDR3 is CASSAGRQQGGTQYF. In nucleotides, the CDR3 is TGTGCCAGCAGTGCTGGGAGGCAACAGGGAGGGACCCAGTACTTC.

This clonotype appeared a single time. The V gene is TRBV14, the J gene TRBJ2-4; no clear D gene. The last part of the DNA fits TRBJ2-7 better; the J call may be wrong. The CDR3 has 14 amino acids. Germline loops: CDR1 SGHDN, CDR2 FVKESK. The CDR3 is CASSQNFSSGEQYF. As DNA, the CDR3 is TGTGCCAGCAGCCAAAATTTCTCATCGGGCGAGCAGTACTTC.

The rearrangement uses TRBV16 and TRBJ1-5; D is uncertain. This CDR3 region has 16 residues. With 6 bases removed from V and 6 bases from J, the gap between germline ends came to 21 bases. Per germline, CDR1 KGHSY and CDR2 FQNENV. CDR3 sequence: CASSPTPGRSGQPQHF. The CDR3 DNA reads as TGTGCCAGCAGTCCTACCCCGGGAAGGTCGGGTCAGCCCCAGCATTTT.

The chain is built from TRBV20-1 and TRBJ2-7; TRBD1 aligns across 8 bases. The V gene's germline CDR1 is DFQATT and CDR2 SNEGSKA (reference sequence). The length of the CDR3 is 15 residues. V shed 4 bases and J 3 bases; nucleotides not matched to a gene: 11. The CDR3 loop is CSATAGTGVFYEQYF. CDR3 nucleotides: TGCAGTGCTACGGCCGGGACAGGAGTGTTCTACGAGCAGTACTTC.

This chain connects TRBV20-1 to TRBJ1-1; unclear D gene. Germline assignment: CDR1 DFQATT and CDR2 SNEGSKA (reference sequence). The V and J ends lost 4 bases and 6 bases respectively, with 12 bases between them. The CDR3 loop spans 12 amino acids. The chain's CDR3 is CSAIDQRAEAFF. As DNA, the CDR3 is TGCAGTGCTATAGATCAGCGGGCTGAAGCTTTCTTT.

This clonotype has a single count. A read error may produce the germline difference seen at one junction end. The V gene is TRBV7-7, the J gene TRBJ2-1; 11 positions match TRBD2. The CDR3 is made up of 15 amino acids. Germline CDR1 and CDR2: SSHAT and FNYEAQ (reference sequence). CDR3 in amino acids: CTSSHGTSGDNEQFF. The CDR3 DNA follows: TGTACCAGCAGTCATGGGACTAGCGGCGACAATGAGCAGTTCTTC.

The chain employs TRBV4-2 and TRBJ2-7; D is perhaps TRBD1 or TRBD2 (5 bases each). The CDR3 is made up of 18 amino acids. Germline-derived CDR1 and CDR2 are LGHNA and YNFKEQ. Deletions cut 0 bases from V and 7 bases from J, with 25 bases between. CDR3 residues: CASSQDRDRATGHSEQYF. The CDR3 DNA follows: TGTGCCAGCAGCCAAGATCGGGACCGGGCCACAGGTCACAGTGAGCAGTACTTC.

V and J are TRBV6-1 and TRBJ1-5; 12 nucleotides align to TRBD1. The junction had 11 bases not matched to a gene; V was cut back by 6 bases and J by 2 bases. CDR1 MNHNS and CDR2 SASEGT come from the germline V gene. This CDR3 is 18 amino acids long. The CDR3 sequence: CASRPGTGGWAGNQPQHF. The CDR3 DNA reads TGTGCCAGCAGGCCTGGGACAGGGGGCTGGGCTGGCAATCAGCCCCAGCATTTT.

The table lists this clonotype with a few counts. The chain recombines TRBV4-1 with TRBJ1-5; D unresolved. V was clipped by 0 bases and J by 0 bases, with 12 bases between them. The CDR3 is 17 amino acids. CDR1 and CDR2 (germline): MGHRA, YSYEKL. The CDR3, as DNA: TGCGCCAGCAGCCAAGATACGCATCCGGATAGCAATCAGCCCCAGCATTTT. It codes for CASSQDTHPDSNQPQHF.

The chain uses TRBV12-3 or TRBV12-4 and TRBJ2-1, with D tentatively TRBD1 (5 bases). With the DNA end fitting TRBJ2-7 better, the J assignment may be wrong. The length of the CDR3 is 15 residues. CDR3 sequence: CASTSDTTSYNEQYF. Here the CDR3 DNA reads TGTGCCAGCACCTCGGACACAACCTCCTACAATGAGCAGTACTTC.

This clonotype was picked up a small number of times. The CDR3 here is CSAQTGSGQYF. For the CDR3, the DNA is TGCAGTGCCCAAACGGGCTCTGGGCAGTACTTC. The chain links TRBV20-1 to TRBJ2-7; D gene uncertain. Trimming removed 6 bases at V and 9 bases at J, with 15 bases between. CDR3 size: 11 residues. The germline V gene encodes CDR1 DFQATT and CDR2 SNEGSKA (reference sequence).

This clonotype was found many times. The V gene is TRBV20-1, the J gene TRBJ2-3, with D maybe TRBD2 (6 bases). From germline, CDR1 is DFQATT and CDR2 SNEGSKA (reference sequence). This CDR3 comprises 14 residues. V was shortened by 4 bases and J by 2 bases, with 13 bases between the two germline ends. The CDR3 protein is CSAIFGGDTDTQYF. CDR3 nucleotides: TGCAGTGCTATTTTCGGCGGGGACACAGATACGCAGTATTTT.

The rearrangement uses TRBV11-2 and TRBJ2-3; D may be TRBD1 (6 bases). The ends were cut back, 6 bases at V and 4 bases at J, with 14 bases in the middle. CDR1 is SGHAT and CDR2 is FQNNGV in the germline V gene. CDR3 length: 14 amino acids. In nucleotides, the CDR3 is TGTGCCAGCAGTCGTCAGGGGCGGGCAGATACGCAGTATTTT. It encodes CASSRQGRADTQYF.

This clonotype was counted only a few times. The CDR3 DNA sequence: TGTGCCAGCAGTGTGGAATTAAACTATGGCTACACCTTC. Amino acids: CASSVELNYGYTF. The chain links TRBV2 to TRBJ1-2; D unclear. The CDR3 loop spans 13 amino acids. The germline V gene has CDR1 SNHLY and CDR2 FYNNEI. The V and J ends lost 4 bases and 2 bases respectively, with 8 bases between them.

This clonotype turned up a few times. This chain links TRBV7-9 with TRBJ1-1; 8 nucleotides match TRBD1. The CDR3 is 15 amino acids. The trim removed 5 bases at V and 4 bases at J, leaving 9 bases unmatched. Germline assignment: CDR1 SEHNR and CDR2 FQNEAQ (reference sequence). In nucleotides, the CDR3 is TGTGCCAGCAGCCCCTGGACAGGGAGTGTCACTGAAGCTTTCTTT. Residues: CASSPWTGSVTEAFF.

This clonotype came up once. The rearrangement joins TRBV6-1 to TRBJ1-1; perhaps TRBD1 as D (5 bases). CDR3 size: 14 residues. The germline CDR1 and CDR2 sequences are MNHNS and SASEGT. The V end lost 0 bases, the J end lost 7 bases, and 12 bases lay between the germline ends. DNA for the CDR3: TGTGCCAGCAGTGAAGCTGAGGGGACGGATGAAGCTTTCTTT. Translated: CASSEAEGTDEAFF.

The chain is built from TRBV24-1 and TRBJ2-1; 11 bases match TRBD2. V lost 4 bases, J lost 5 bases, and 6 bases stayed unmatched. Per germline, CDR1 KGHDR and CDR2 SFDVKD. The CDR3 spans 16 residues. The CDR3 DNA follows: TGTGCCACCAGTGACGGGGGACTAGCGGATAACAATGAGCAGTTCTTC. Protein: CATSDGGLADNNEQFF.

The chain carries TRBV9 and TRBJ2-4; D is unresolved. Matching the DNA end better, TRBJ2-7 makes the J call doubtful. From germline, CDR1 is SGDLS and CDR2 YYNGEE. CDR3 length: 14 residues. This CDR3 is CASSVGQSTDEQYF. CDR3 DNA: TGTGCCAGCAGCGTAGGTCAGTCCACCGACGAGCAGTACTTC.

The CDR3 DNA follows: TGTGCCAGCAGCAACGTGGATGGAGCAGGAGCTTTCTTT. Protein sequence: CASSNVDGAGAFF. The chain is built from TRBV6-6 and TRBJ1-1; no definite D call. V lost 6 bases and J lost 10, with 18 bases in between. The CDR3 covers 13 residues. Per germline, CDR1 MNHNY and CDR2 SVGAGI (reference sequence).